The next 9 T cell receptor beta chains were all read from a single sample in a study of cytomegalovirus exposure and HLA in healthy donors. The PCR contained 60 Vbeta and 13 Jbeta primers. Assay used: immunoSEQ multiplex PCR; TCRdb lists only in-frame clones, some missing. The data show around 98,000 clones, with around 73% seen just once and about 1.2% held by the top ten. Sequenced input: PBMCs. All receptors derive from a female donor in good health and CMV-seronegative.

There are a few counts of this clone. V gene TRBV5-1 combines with J gene TRBJ2-7; D may be TRBD2 (6 bases). The ends were cut back, 2 bases at V and 1 base at J, with 16 bases in the middle. Germline values: CDR1 SGHRS, CDR2 YFSETQ. The CDR3 length is 16 residues. CDR3 sequence reads: CASSLNPGGSSYEQYF. The CDR3 nucleotides are TGCGCCAGCAGCTTAAACCCTGGAGGGTCGTCCTACGAGCAGTACTTC.

The chain has TRBV30 and TRBJ1-5; a weak D match, TRBD1 (6 bases). This CDR3 region has 14 residues. With 5 bases removed from V and 0 bases from J, the gap between germline ends came to 11 bases. The germline gives CDR1 GTSNPN, CDR2 SVGIG (reference sequence). CDR3 residues: CAWGGQYSNQPQHF. Written as DNA, the CDR3 is TGTGCCTGGGGAGGACAGTATAGCAATCAGCCCCAGCATTTT.

As for this clone: One base away lies a much larger clone, so this may be a sequencing read error. The chain couples TRBV5-1 to TRBJ1-1; no firm D call. The germline V gene has CDR1 SGHRS and CDR2 YFSETQ. This CDR3 is 14 amino acids long. With 4 bases removed from V and 4 bases from J, the gap between germline ends came to 14 bases. The CDR3 DNA is TGCGCCAGCAGCAGAGACACGATGAGCACTGAAGCTTTCTTT. This codes for CASSRDTMSTEAFF.

The J gene is TRBJ2-6, the V gene TRBV28; weak D call: TRBD2 (5 bases). V was trimmed by 3 bases and J by 0 bases, leaving 15 bases between them. CDR3 length equals 18 residues. Looked up from germline, CDR1 is MDHEN and CDR2 is SYDVKM. The CDR3 loop reads CASSFRGSHPSGANVLTF. The CDR3 bases are TGTGCCAGCAGTTTTCGGGGATCCCACCCCTCTGGGGCCAACGTCCTGACTTTC.

The V call is TRBV11-3, the J call TRBJ2-3, with D possibly TRBD1 on 5 matching bases. The CDR3 covers 14 residues. Trimming left V 1 base short and J 0 bases short, with 5 bases between. Germline V CDR1 and CDR2: SGHNT, YENEEA. The CDR3 spells CASSLGGSTDTQYF. The CDR3, as DNA: TGTGCCAGCAGCTTAGGGGGCAGCACAGATACGCAGTATTTT.

The chain is built from TRBV19 and TRBJ2-3, with D perhaps matching TRBD2 (6 bases). V was pared by 3 bases and J by 0 bases, with 13 bases between. Germline V gene data show CDR1 as LNHDA and CDR2 as SQIVND (reference sequence). This CDR3 comprises 16 residues. This chain's CDR3 is CASSIGDSLSTDTQYF. The CDR3 DNA reads TGTGCCAGTAGTATCGGGGACTCCCTTAGCACAGATACGCAGTATTTT. Complete variable domain (other parts from reference TRBV19 and TRBJ2-3): DGGITQSPKYLFRKEGQNVTLSCEQNLNHDAMYWYRQDPGQGLRLIYYSQIVNDFQKGDIAEGYSVSREKKESFPLTVTSAQKNPTAFYLCASSIGDSLSTDTQYFGPGTRLTVL.

The chain combines TRBV19 with TRBJ1-1; 7 bases are shared with TRBD1. CDR3 length: 12 amino acids. V shed 3 bases, J shed 8 bases, and the junction held 3 bases outside the gene matches. Germline CDR1 is LNHDA and CDR2 is SQIVND (reference sequence). Here the CDR3 reads CASSMGTAEAFF. The CDR3 nucleotides are TGTGCCAGTAGTATGGGGACAGCAGAAGCTTTCTTT.

The chain joins TRBV2 to TRBJ2-2, with D maybe TRBD1 (6 bases). The ends were cut back, 4 bases at V and 1 base at J, with 7 bases in the middle. Germline V lookup: CDR1 SNHLY, CDR2 FYNNEI. The CDR3 consists of 14 residues. The CDR3 bases are TGTGCCAGCAGTGGGACAGAGAACACCGGGGAGCTGTTTTTT. This gives the protein CASSGTENTGELFF.

In DNA, the CDR3 is TGTGCCAGTCTCGGACTAGGAAGCACAGATACGCAGTATTTT. This codes for CASLGLGSTDTQYF. The chain couples TRBV2 to TRBJ2-3; 7 positions match TRBD2. This CDR3 spans 14 amino acids. Germline loops: CDR1 SNHLY, CDR2 FYNNEI. V lost 9 bases and J lost 0; bases outside the gene matches: 6. Full variable domain (remainder filled in from reference TRBV2 and TRBJ2-3): EPEVTQTPSHQVTQMGQEVILRCVPISNHLYFYWYRQILGQKVEFLVSFYNNEISEKSEIFDDQFSVERPDGSNFTLKIRSTKLEDSAMYFCASLGLGSTDTQYFGPGTRLTVL.